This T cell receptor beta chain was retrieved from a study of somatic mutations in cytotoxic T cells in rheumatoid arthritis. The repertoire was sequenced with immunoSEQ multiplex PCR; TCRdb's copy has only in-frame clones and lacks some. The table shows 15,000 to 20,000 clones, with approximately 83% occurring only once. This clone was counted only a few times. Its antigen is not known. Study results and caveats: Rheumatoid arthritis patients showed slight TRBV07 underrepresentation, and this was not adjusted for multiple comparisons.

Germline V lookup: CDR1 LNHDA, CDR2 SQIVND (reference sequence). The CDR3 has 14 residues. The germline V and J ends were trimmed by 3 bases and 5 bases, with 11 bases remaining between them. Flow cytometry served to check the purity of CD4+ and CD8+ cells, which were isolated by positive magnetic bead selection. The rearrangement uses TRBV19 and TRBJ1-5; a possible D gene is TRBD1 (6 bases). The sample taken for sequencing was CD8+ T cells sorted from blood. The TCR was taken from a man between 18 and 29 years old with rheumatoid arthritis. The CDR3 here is CASSMLWGHQPQHF. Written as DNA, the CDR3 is TGTGCCAGTAGTATGCTATGGGGGCATCAGCCCCAGCATTTT.